This T cell receptor (beta chain) was obtained from a study of shared clonotypes between healthy human individuals. Germline trimming cut 0 bases from V and 4 bases from J; bases unmatched to any gene: 3. CDR3 size: 16 residues. The germline gives CDR1 MGHRA, CDR2 YSYEKL. Sequencing used immunoSEQ multiplex PCR; TCRdb keeps in-frame clones, though not all of them. Altogether roughly 2.4 million clones are present, around 95% being singletons, with the ten largest covering approximately 0.13%. The clonotype comes from a man between 18 and 29 years old in good health. The chain links TRBV4-1 to TRBJ2-3; 11 nucleotides align to TRBD2. The sample consisted of naive CD4+ T cells sorted from blood. Sample subset: CD45RA+ positively selected. CDR3 in amino acids: CASSQDLAGGSDTQYF. For the CDR3, the DNA is TGCGCCAGCAGCCAAGATTTAGCGGGGGGGTCAGATACGCAGTATTTT.